This TCR beta chain was documented in a study of molecular identifiers for immune sequencing clone quantification. TCRdb itself ran the PCR reads through MiXCR, one entry per CDR3 protein. The data show some 590,000 distinct CDR3 sequences, 25% seen once. A word on this clonotype: A much larger clone differs from this one at a single base, so this may be a read error.

Germline loops: CDR1 LNHDA, CDR2 SQIVND (reference sequence). This CDR3 spans 10 amino acids. The V gene lost 6 bases and the J gene lost 14 bases, with 12 bases spanning the gap. The V call is TRBV19, the J call TRBJ2-3, with D tentatively TRBD2 (6 bases). The TCR comes from a human donor in good health. Some libraries in this study had Jurkat cell RNA spiked in. Sequenced sample: naive CD8+ T cells from blood, with Jurkat cell RNA spiked in. The subset here: FACS-sorted CD8+CD4-CCR7+CD45RA+ naive T cells. The CDR3 sequence: CASRAGRRYF. Written as DNA, the CDR3 is TGTGCCAGTAGAGCGGGTAGGCGGTATTTT.